Shown below are 20 T cell receptor beta chains from a single sample sequenced in a study of T cells in Graves' hyperthyroidism and ophthalmopathy. The investigators amplified TCR beta CDR3 regions from RNA transcripts. The HTBI primer set served for first-round RT-PCR of the TCR CDR3. One entry per CDR3 protein results from TCRdb running MiXCR on the multiplex PCR reads. The profile shows around 620,000 distinct CDR3 sequences, over 12% of them singletons. Sample: blood. The receptors come from a woman aged 18-29 years with Graves' ophthalmopathy.

This clonotype was seen at least ten times. The J gene is TRBJ2-1, the V gene TRBV12-3 or TRBV12-4, with TRBD1 matching over 9 bases. This CDR3 spans 15 amino acids. With 3 bases clipped from V and 7 bases from J, the junction kept 7 bases outside the gene matches. In DNA, the CDR3 is TGTGCCAGCAGTTTCACCGGGACAGGGACGAATGAGCAGTTCTTC. Translating it yields CASSFTGTGTNEQFF.

The rearrangement uses TRBV27 and TRBJ2-7; possibly TRBD2 for D (5 bases). The germline V gene encodes CDR1 MNHEY and CDR2 SMNVEV (reference sequence). V was trimmed by 3 bases and J by 0 bases, leaving 12 bases between them. This CDR3 is 15 amino acids long. Here the CDR3 DNA reads TGTGCCAGCAGTTTTAGGAGGTCAGGCTCCTACGAGCAGTACTTC. This codes for CASSFRRSGSYEQYF.

The chain uses TRBV4-3 and TRBJ2-1; a possible D gene is TRBD2 (6 bases). V lost 0 bases and J 10 bases, leaving 16 bases between the germline ends. Germline loops: CDR1 LGHNA, CDR2 YSLEER. This CDR3 region has 15 residues. CDR3 protein: CASSQEVGGAEEQFF. CDR3 sequence (DNA): TGCGCCAGCAGCCAAGAAGTGGGCGGGGCGGAGGAGCAGTTCTTC.

This clonotype was picked up many times. CDR3: CASSPLERLRGQYF. CDR3 DNA sequence: TGTGCCAGCAGCCCTCTGGAACGGTTACGAGGGCAGTACTTC. The chain combines TRBV7-9 with TRBJ2-7; D remains unclear. The CDR3 contains 14 residues. CDR1 SEHNR and CDR2 FQNEAQ come from the germline V gene (reference sequence). V was shortened by 5 bases and J by 9 bases, with 20 bases between the two germline ends.

Many counts were recorded for this clonotype. The junction departs from the called germline gene at one end, perhaps through a read error. CDR3 sequence reads: CASSLEGDRRLEQYF. CDR3 DNA sequence: TGTGCTAGCAGCTTAGAGGGGGACAGGCGGCTCGAGCAGTACTTC. V and J are TRBV7-7 and TRBJ2-7; 8 positions match TRBD1. The CDR3 sequence is 15 residues long. Germline-derived CDR1 and CDR2 are SSHAT and FNYEAQ (reference sequence).

This clonotype has a count of ten or more. This chain links TRBV13 with TRBJ1-1, with D maybe TRBD1 (5 bases). V was cut by 3 bases and J by 11 bases, with 16 bases left in between. CDR1 is PRHDT, CDR2 FYEKMQ, per germline (reference sequence). This CDR3 contains 13 residues. The CDR3 DNA reads TGTGCCAGCAGCTTGGATCCAGGGTCAAAGGCTTTCTTT. As protein: CASSLDPGSKAFF.

The J gene is TRBJ1-1, the V gene TRBV19, with TRBD1 matching 8 bases. The junction had 15 bases not matched to a gene; V was cut back by 7 bases and J by 2 bases. The CDR3 extends over 17 amino acids. CDR1 and CDR2 from the germline V gene are LNHDA and SQIVND (reference sequence). The CDR3 region is CASTKSRGRGRNTEAFF. The CDR3 DNA sequence: TGTGCCAGTACCAAGTCCCGGGGCAGGGGGCGTAACACTGAAGCTTTCTTT.

This clonotype was recorded at least ten times. This rearrangement joins TRBV6-4 to TRBJ2-7; a possible D gene is TRBD2 (6 bases). The CDR3 loop spans 14 amino acids. Per germline, CDR1 MRHNA and CDR2 SNTAGT. Between the trimmed V and J ends, which lost 5 bases and 1 base, there was a span of 12 bases. The CDR3 region has the DNA TGTGCCAGCAGTAAATACGGGACTTCCTACGAGCAGTACTTC. The encoded protein is CASSKYGTSYEQYF.

Ten or more counts support this clonotype. CDR3 DNA: TGTGCCAGCAGTTACAGCGGCTCCTCCGGAGATACGCAGTATTTT. Its translation is CASSYSGSSGDTQYF. This chain links TRBV6-2 or TRBV6-3 with TRBJ2-3; TRBD2 might be the D (5 bases). The CDR3 is made up of 15 amino acids. The V gene lost 2 bases and the J gene lost 5 bases, with 14 bases spanning the gap. Germline V gene data show CDR1 as MNHEY and CDR2 as SVGEGT.

This clonotype was seen at least ten times. V usage is TRBV7-8 and J usage is TRBJ2-1; TRBD2 matches at 9 bases. The ends lost 6 bases at V and 0 bases at J; junction bases unmatched: 12. Germline-derived CDR1 and CDR2 are SGHVS and FQNEAQ. The CDR3 has 18 residues. The CDR3 region is CASRSTSGTTDSYNEQFF. CDR3 bases: TGTGCCAGCAGGTCGACTAGCGGTACGACCGACTCCTACAATGAGCAGTTCTTC.

The chain is built from TRBV4-1 and TRBJ2-7; 8 nucleotides line up with TRBD1. The CDR3 extends over 14 amino acids. Per the germline V gene, CDR1 is MGHRA and CDR2 is YSYEKL. Unmatched junction bases numbered 2, after V lost 1 base and J lost 3 bases. CDR3 DNA sequence: TGCGCCAGCAGCCAAGGGACAGGGTTCTACGAGCAGTACTTC. Translation gives CASSQGTGFYEQYF.

This clonotype showed up many times. The rearrangement joins TRBV19 to TRBJ1-1; 8 nucleotides agree with TRBD1. V was pared by 6 bases and J by 4 bases, with 19 bases of the junction left unmatched. The germline gives CDR1 LNHDA, CDR2 SQIVND (reference sequence). The CDR3 length is 18 residues. The CDR3 DNA reads as TGTGCCAGTAGCAGAGCGGTGGGACAGGAATGGTTCGGCACTGAAGCTTTCTTT. Amino acids: CASSRAVGQEWFGTEAFF.

The chain carries TRBV24-1 and TRBJ2-3, with D perhaps matching TRBD2 (6 bases). Germline assignment: CDR1 KGHDR and CDR2 SFDVKD. CDR3 length: 13 residues. V was cut by 6 bases and J by 1 base, with 7 bases left in between. CDR3 DNA sequence: TGTGCCACCAGTCGCGGGGGCACAGATACGCAGTATTTT. It codes for CATSRGGTDTQYF.

There are a few counts of this clonotype. This sequence joins TRBV9 and TRBJ2-3; TRBD2 matches at 7 bases. This CDR3 has 12 residues. The V and J ends lost 7 bases and 1 base, in that order; junction bases with no gene match: 0. Germline CDR1 SGDLS, CDR2 YYNGEE. CDR3 nucleotides: TGTGCCAGCGGGAGGGGCACAGATACGCAGTATTTT. It translates to CASGRGTDTQYF.

The rearrangement uses TRBV18 and TRBJ2-5, with a weak D call TRBD1 (6 bases). CDR1 is KGHSH and CDR2 is LQKENI in the germline V gene. V lost 3 bases and J lost 5, with 13 bases in between. This CDR3 is built from 14 residues. CDR3 coding DNA: TGTGCCAGCTCACCGGTTCAGGGGATGGAGACCCAGTACTTC. Its protein product is CASSPVQGMETQYF.

V usage is TRBV27 and J usage is TRBJ2-5; perhaps D is TRBD1 or TRBD2 (5 bases each). CDR3 length equals 13 residues. The V gene lost 3 bases and the J gene lost 6 bases, with 11 bases spanning the gap. The germline V gene has CDR1 MNHEY and CDR2 SMNVEV (reference sequence). CDR3 sequence: CASSFGAAKTQYF. The CDR3 bases are TGTGCCAGCAGTTTCGGGGCGGCTAAGACCCAGTACTTC.

This clonotype came up many times. The rearrangement links TRBV6-5 to TRBJ2-5, with a possible D match to TRBD2 (6 bases). Germline loops: CDR1 MNHEY, CDR2 SVGAGI. V was cut by 2 bases and J by 4 bases, with 14 bases left in between. CDR3 length: 15 residues. The CDR3: CASSYPGAGGETQYF. The DNA for the CDR3 is TGTGCCAGCAGTTACCCGGGAGCAGGTGGAGAGACCCAGTACTTC.

The rearrangement joins TRBV19 to TRBJ2-5; TRBD1 matches 7 bases. There are 16 residues in the CDR3. With 3 bases clipped from V and 0 bases from J, the junction kept 7 bases outside the gene matches. Germline CDR1 is LNHDA and CDR2 is SQIVND (reference sequence). CDR3 DNA: TGTGCCAGTAGTATTATGACAGGGAATTACCAAGAGACCCAGTACTTC. Its protein product is CASSIMTGNYQETQYF.

This clonotype was picked up many times. This chain connects TRBV6-5 to TRBJ2-3; 7 bases are a match to TRBD2. The trim removed 4 bases at V and 0 bases at J, leaving 25 bases unmatched. CDR1 is MNHEY, CDR2 SVGAGI, per germline. This CDR3 is 22 amino acids long. The CDR3 loop reads CASSSYYVAGAAGDPSTDTQYF. The CDR3, as DNA: TGTGCCAGCAGTTCCTACTATGTAGCGGGCGCCGCGGGAGATCCTAGCACAGATACGCAGTATTTT.

This clonotype has only a few counts. CDR3 sequence reads: CASGLVLDRGSESSPLHF. The CDR3 bases are TGTGCTAGTGGTTTGGTACTGGACAGGGGTTCGGAGTCTTCACCCCTCCACTTT. The chain is built from TRBV12-5 and TRBJ1-6, with TRBD1 identical over 9 bases. From germline, CDR1 is LGHNT and CDR2 FRNRAP. The CDR3 is 18 residues long. V shed 0 bases and J 9 bases; nucleotides not matched to a gene: 12.